The rows below give T cell receptor beta chains drawn from one sample of a study of T cell responses to AZD1222 COVID-19 vaccine. Repertoires were generated with immunoSEQ multiplex PCR, while TCRdb's copy carries only in-frame clones and drops some. The table has about 180,000 clones, 85% to 90% seen once. This specimen consisted of peripheral blood, obtained 28 days after the second AZD1222 dose. The receptor set was obtained from an adult who received the AZD1222 COVID-19 vaccine. The CDR3 runs from the conserved cysteine through the conserved F or W. The order of the fields is clone size, D gene, V gene, J gene, CDR3 protein, CDR3 DNA. A D gene is named only where the DNA matches it firmly. Where a row states a size, it is once, few, many or the class of an expanded clone; other rows omit it.

clone size: .; D gene: .; V gene: TRBV24-1; J gene: TRBJ1-2; CDR3 protein: CATSDLRGGNYGYTF; CDR3 DNA: TGTGCCACCAGTGATTTGCGGGGGGGGAATTATGGCTACACCTTC
clone size: .; D gene: .; V gene: TRBV5-4; J gene: TRBJ1-6; CDR3 protein: CASSREKWDNSPLHF; CDR3 DNA: TGTGCCAGCAGCAGGGAGAAATGGGATAATTCACCCCTCCACTTT
clone size: few; D gene: .; V gene: TRBV3-1/TRBV3-2; J gene: TRBJ1-2; CDR3 protein: CASSQAPGLSYGYTF; CDR3 DNA: TGTGCCAGCAGCCAAGCCCCGGGACTTAGCTATGGCTACACCTTC
clone size: once; D gene: .; V gene: TRBV10-3; J gene: TRBJ2-1; CDR3 protein: CAITQGGSPYNEQFF; CDR3 DNA: TGTGCCATCACCCAGGGGGGGAGCCCCTACAATGAGCAGTTCTTC
clone size: .; D gene: .; V gene: TRBV5-5; J gene: TRBJ2-7; CDR3 protein: CASSLYTSRLSEQYF; CDR3 DNA: TGTGCCAGCAGCTTGTATACTAGCCGTTTGTCCGAGCAGTACTTC
clone size: .; D gene: TRBD2; V gene: TRBV6-4; J gene: TRBJ2-3; CDR3 protein: CASSDSGGGGTDTQYF; CDR3 DNA: TGTGCCAGCAGTGACTCGGGCGGGGGGGGCACAGATACGCAGTATTTT
clone size: few; D gene: .; V gene: TRBV5-1; J gene: TRBJ2-7; CDR3 protein: CASSLASGAYEQYF; CDR3 DNA: TGCGCCAGCAGCTTGGCCTCGGGAGCCTACGAGCAGTACTTC
clone size: .; D gene: TRBD2; V gene: TRBV30; J gene: TRBJ2-1; CDR3 protein: CAWSGSGGIYEQFF; CDR3 DNA: TGTGCCTGGAGTGGTAGCGGGGGTATCTATGAGCAGTTCTTC
clone size: .; D gene: .; V gene: TRBV7-2; J gene: TRBJ2-3; CDR3 protein: CASSLRARSTDTQYF; CDR3 DNA: TGTGCCAGCAGCCTCCGAGCTCGGAGCACAGATACGCAGTATTTT
clone size: .; D gene: .; V gene: TRBV9; J gene: TRBJ1-2; CDR3 protein: CASSVGASNYGYTF; CDR3 DNA: TGTGCCAGCAGCGTAGGAGCCTCAAACTATGGCTACACCTTC
clone size: .; D gene: .; V gene: TRBV7-2; J gene: TRBJ2-7; CDR3 protein: CASSYLEEQYF; CDR3 DNA: TGTGCCAGCAGCTACCTTGAGGAGCAGTACTTC
clone size: .; D gene: TRBD1; V gene: TRBV19; J gene: TRBJ2-3; CDR3 protein: CASSIVDRVTDTQYF; CDR3 DNA: TGTGCCAGTAGTATTGTGGACAGGGTGACAGATACGCAGTATTTT
clone size: .; D gene: TRBD2; V gene: TRBV5-1; J gene: TRBJ2-3; CDR3 protein: CASSLGPRGLAPDTQYF; CDR3 DNA: TGCGCCAGCAGCTTGGGGCCGCGGGGACTAGCTCCAGATACGCAGTATTTT
clone size: .; D gene: .; V gene: TRBV5-1; J gene: TRBJ2-1; CDR3 protein: CASSLVGPGNEQFF; CDR3 DNA: TGCGCCAGCAGCTTGGTGGGACCCGGCAATGAGCAGTTCTTC
clone size: .; D gene: .; V gene: TRBV29-1; J gene: TRBJ1-1; CDR3 protein: CSVIPGNTEAFF; CDR3 DNA: TGCAGCGTTATCCCGGGGAACACTGAAGCTTTCTTT
clone size: .; D gene: .; V gene: TRBV19; J gene: TRBJ1-5; CDR3 protein: CASSIGAVLPSNQPQHF; CDR3 DNA: TGTGCCAGTAGTATCGGGGCAGTCCTTCCTAGCAATCAGCCCCAGCATTTT
clone size: .; D gene: .; V gene: TRBV28; J gene: TRBJ2-3; CDR3 protein: CASSFGDTQYF; CDR3 DNA: TGTGCCAGCAGTTTTGGCGATACGCAGTATTTT